This entry features one T cell receptor beta chain sequence. Antigen unknown. This sample was taken from a study of monozygotic twins with inflammatory bowel disease. Overall study findings and caveats: Treatment differences in immunosuppression may have added variability to the repertoires of patients.

Germline V gene data show CDR1 as SNHLY and CDR2 as FYNNEI. CDR3 length equals 15 residues. No DNA is given; TCRdb re-called the 5' RACE reads and lists each CDR3 protein once. The sample includes about 160,000 distinct CDR3 sequences. The genes are TRBV2 and TRBJ2-2; the TRBD2 assignment by TCRdb is unverifiable without DNA. This clonotype was sampled from a human donor with ulcerative colitis or Crohn's disease, or a healthy co-twin of an affected twin (not recorded which). Source material: blood. CDR3 in amino acids: CASKGLAANTGELFF.